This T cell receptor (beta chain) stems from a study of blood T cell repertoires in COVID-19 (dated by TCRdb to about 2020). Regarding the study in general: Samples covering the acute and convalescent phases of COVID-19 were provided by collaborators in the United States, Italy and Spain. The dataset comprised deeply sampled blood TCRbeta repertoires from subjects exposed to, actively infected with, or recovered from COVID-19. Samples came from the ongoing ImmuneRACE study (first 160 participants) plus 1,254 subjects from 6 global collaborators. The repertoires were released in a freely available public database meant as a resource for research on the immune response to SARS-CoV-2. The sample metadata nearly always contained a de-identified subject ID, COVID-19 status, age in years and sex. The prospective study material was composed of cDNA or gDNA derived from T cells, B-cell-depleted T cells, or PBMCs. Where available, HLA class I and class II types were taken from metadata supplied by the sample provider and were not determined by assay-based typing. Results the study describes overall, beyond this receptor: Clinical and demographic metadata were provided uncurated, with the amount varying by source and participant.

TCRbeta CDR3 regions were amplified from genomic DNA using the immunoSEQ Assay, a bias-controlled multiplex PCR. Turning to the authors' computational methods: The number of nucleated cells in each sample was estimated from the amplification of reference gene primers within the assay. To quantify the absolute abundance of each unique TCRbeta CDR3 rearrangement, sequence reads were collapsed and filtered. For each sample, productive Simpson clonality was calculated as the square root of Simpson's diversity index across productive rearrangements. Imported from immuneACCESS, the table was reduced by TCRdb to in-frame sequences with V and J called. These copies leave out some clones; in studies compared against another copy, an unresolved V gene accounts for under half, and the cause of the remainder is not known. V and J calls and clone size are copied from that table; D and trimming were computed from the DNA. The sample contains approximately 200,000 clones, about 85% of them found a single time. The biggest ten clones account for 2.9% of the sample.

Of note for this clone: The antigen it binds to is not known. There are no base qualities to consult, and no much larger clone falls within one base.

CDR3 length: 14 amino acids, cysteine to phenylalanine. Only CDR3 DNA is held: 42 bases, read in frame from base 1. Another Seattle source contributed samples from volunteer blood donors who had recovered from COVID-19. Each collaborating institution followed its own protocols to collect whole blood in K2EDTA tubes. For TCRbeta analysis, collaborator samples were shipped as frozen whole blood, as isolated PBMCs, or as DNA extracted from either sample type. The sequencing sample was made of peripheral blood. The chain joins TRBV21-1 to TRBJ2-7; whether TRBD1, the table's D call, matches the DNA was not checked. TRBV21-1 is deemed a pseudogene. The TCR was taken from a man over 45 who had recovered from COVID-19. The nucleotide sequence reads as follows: TGTGCCAGCAGTCCAGGTCTTAGCTCCTACGAGCAGTACTTC. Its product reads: CASSPGLSSYEQYF.